The present T cell receptor beta chain was sequenced within a study of CD8 T cells in Susac syndrome. RNA amounts of 0.5 to 1 ug underwent reverse transcription with random hexamers. TCRdb re-derived calls from the immunoSEQ multiplex PCR reads in MiXCR, one entry per CDR3 protein. There are 50,000 or so distinct CDR3 sequences in the sample; 93% occur only once, and 0.45% to 0.65% lies in the top ten. CDR1 is DFQATT, CDR2 SNEGSKA, per germline (reference sequence). V lost 5 bases and J 6 bases, leaving 14 bases between the germline ends. The CDR3 loop spans 13 amino acids. Treatment-naive patients with stable or active relapsing-remitting disease were the multiple sclerosis controls.

The sample was CD8+ T cells from PBMCs. This clonotype was sampled from a human donor with multiple sclerosis. The rearrangement links TRBV20-1 to TRBJ2-1; D is ambiguous. The CDR3 here is CSAALGWGNEQFF. The CDR3 DNA reads as TGCAGTGCTGCCCTTGGGTGGGGCAATGAGCAGTTCTTC.